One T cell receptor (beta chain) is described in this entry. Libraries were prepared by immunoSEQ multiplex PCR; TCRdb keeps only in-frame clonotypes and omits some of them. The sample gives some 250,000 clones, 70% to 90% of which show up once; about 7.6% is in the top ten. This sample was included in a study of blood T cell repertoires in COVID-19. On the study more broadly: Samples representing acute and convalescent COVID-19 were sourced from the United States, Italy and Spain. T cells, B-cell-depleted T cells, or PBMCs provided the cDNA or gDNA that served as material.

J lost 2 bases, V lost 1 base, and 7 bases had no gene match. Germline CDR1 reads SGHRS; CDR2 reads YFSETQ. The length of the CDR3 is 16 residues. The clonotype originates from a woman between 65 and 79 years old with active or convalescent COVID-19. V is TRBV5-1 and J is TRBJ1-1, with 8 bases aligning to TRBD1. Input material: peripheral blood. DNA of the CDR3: TGCGCCAGCAGCTTGAGGGCAGGGGGCGCAAACACTGAAGCTTTCTTT. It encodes CASSLRAGGANTEAFF.